This passage covers 8 T cell receptor beta chains from one sample sequenced in a study. Clones were read by immunoSEQ multiplex PCR, and TCRdb kept only the in-frame ones, dropping some. Among tens of thousands of clones, about 93% were seen once, and the ten largest hold roughly 4.2%. Sequencing was performed on PBMCs. These receptor sequences come from a man aged 35 to 55 with rheumatoid arthritis.

This chain links TRBV28 with TRBJ2-1, with 12 positions matching TRBD2. The CDR3 has 17 amino acids. The V gene end was trimmed by 4 bases and the J gene end by 0 bases; junction bases not matched to a gene: 4. Germline loops: CDR1 MDHEN, CDR2 SYDVKM. As DNA, the CDR3 is TGTGCCAGCAGTTCCGTGACTAGCGGGAGCTCCTACAATGAGCAGTTCTTC. This sequence encodes CASSSVTSGSSYNEQFF.

The V gene is TRBV3-1 (or the pseudogene TRBV3-2), the J gene TRBJ1-1; D unclear. Germline values: CDR1 LGHDT, CDR2 YNNKEL (reference sequence). This CDR3 has 14 residues. Trimming took off 4 bases at V and 4 bases at J, with 13 bases between the two ends. CDR3 in DNA: TGTGCCAGCAGCCCTCCCGCTGAGGGCACTGAAGCTTTCTTT. Protein product: CASSPPAEGTEAFF.

The CDR3 sequence: CASSPNSGTSYNEQFF. The CDR3 coding sequence is TGTGCCAGCTCACCGAATAGCGGGACGTCCTACAATGAGCAGTTCTTC. This chain links TRBV18 with TRBJ2-1; 8 bases match TRBD2. J was trimmed by 1 base and V by 3 bases; bases with no gene match: 5. The CDR3 covers 16 residues. The V gene's germline CDR1 is KGHSH and CDR2 LQKENI.

The chain uses TRBV30 and TRBJ2-7; the match to TRBD1 covers 8 bases. CDR1 GTSNPN and CDR2 SVGIG come from the germline V gene (reference sequence). The CDR3 is 13 residues long. V lost 7 bases, J lost 5 bases, and 10 bases stayed unmatched. CDR3 coding DNA: TGTGCCTTGGACAGGGCGGGGCCGGACGAGCAGTACTTC. Protein: CALDRAGPDEQYF. The full variable domain, with the rest looked up from reference TRBV30 and TRBJ2-7, is SQTIHQWPATLVQPVGSPLSLECTVEGTSNPNLYWYRQAAGRGLQLLFYSVGIGQISSEVPQNLSASRPQDRQFILSSKKLLLSDSGFYLCALDRAGPDEQYFGPGTRLTVT.

V gene TRBV7-9 combines with J gene TRBJ2-1; D gene uncertain. The germline CDR1 and CDR2 sequences are SEHNR and FQNEAQ (reference sequence). The germline V and J ends were trimmed by 5 bases and 0 bases, with 11 bases remaining between them. The CDR3 loop spans 15 amino acids. CDR3 bases: TGTGCCAGCAGCCCGACCGCGAACTCCTACAATGAGCAGTTCTTC. Translated: CASSPTANSYNEQFF.

This rearrangement joins TRBV30 to TRBJ2-4; a weak D match, TRBD1 (6 bases). Trimming pared 3 bases from V and 8 bases from J, leaving 11 bases between. Germline V gene lookup returns CDR1 GTSNPN and CDR2 SVGIG (reference sequence). The length of the CDR3 is 12 residues. CDR3 DNA: TGTGCCTGGAGCGACAGGTTTGACATTCAGTACTTC. It translates to CAWSDRFDIQYF.

The CDR3 DNA reads as TGCGCCAGCAGCCAGGGGGACAGGGATAATGAAAAACTGTTTTTT. Translating it yields CASSQGDRDNEKLFF. The V and J genes are TRBV4-1 and TRBJ1-4; TRBD1 aligns across 9 bases. The germline V gene encodes CDR1 MGHRA and CDR2 YSYEKL. The CDR3 loop spans 15 amino acids. The junction had 3 bases not matched to a gene; V was cut back by 3 bases and J by 4 bases.

The chain joins TRBV5-1 to TRBJ2-5; no definite D call. V lost 2 bases and J 5 bases, leaving 4 bases between the germline ends. The CDR3 sequence is 11 residues long. Germline loops: CDR1 SGHRS, CDR2 YFSETQ. The CDR3 here is CASSFGETQYF. CDR3 DNA: TGCGCCAGCAGCTTTGGGGAGACCCAGTACTTC.